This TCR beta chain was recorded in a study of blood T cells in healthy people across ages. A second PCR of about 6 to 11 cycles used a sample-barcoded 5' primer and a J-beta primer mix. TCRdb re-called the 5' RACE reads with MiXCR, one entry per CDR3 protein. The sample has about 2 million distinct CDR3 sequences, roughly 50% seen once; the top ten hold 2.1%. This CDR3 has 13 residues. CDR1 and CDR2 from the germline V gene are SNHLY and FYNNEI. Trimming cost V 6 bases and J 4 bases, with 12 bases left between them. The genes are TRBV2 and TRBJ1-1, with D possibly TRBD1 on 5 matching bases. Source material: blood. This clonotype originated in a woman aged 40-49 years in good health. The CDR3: CASRDIISTEAFF. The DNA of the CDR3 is TGTGCCAGCAGGGACATTATTTCCACTGAAGCTTTCTTT.